This T cell receptor (beta chain) was profiled in a study of breast tumors, draining lymph nodes, adjacent tissues. This CDR3 contains 15 residues. Per the germline V gene, CDR1 is MNHEY and CDR2 is SVGAGI. Trimming took 8 bases from V and 4 from J; bases not matched to a gene: 11. About this clonotype: Its antigen is currently unknown.

Axillary draining lymph nodes of breast cancer patients supplied the node samples. Study-wide points: Luminal-like breast cancer showed significantly greater tumor-nontumor repertoire similarity than basal-like breast cancer did. Tumor repertoires ranked between lymph nodes and nontumor tissue in diversity, with V and J gene preferences.

TCRdb reprocessed the multiplex PCR reads via MiXCR and lists one record per CDR3 protein. The repertoire holds 100,000 to 150,000 distinct CDR3 sequences, with 15% to 20% as singletons. The specimen was axillary lymph node tissue. The V and J genes are TRBV6-5 and TRBJ2-3; 8 bases fit TRBD2. The clonotype was recovered from a female donor with breast cancer. Some clones in this sample may be carry-over from other donors' samples. This chain's CDR3 is CASGPSGRGADTQYF. Written as DNA, the CDR3 is TGTGCCAGCGGTCCGAGCGGGAGAGGCGCAGATACGCAGTATTTT.